Detailed here is one T cell receptor (beta chain). TCRdb keeps only in-frame clones here, not all; method: immunoSEQ multiplex PCR. The table lists approximately 150,000 clones, nearly 96% of them singletons. The data were taken from a study of control samples from healthy donors and cancer patients. CDR1 MNHEY and CDR2 SVGAGI come from the germline V gene. There are 13 residues in the CDR3. Trimming took 7 bases from V and 2 from J, leaving 11 bases between them. Material: blood. V gene TRBV6-5 combines with J gene TRBJ1-1; D is ambiguous. The TCR comes from a woman in her 30s in good health. The DNA for the CDR3 is TGTGCCAGCATCGTTTCCCATAACACTGAAGCTTTCTTT. It translates to CASIVSHNTEAFF.